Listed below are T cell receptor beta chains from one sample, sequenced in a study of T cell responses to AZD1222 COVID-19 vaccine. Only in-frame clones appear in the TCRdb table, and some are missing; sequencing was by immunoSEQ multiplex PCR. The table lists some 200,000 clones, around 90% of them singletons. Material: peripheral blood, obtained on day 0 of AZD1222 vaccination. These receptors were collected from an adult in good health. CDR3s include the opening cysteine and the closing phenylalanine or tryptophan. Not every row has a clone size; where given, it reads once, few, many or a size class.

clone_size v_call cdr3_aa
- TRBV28 CASTPGQGGYTF
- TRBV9 CASNGQFLINTGELFF
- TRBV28 CASSLGQRLSGNTIYF
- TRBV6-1 CASSETGYEQYF
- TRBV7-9 CASIQTPSGDEQYF
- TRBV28 CASRQTGPNYGYTF
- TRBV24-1 CATRTGTGNSYEQYF
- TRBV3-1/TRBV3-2 CASSQVGNQPQHF
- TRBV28 CASSFFWGSGNTIYF
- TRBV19 CASSMVGGFNYGYTF
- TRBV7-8 CASSRFRFTSGNTIYF
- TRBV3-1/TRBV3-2 CASSQDWGQGYSPLHF
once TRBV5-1 CASSLGVWGQETQYF
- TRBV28 CASSFYVAATNYGYTF
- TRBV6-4 CASSDMGRSTDTQYF
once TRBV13 CASSLGRGSYEQYF
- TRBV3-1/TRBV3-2 CASSQGGIAKNIQYF
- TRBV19 CASSSKADRDWFAANTEAFF
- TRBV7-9 CASSLKREGETQYF
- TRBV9 CASSEGGNSYNEQFF
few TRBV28 CASSLSTVKNTGELFF
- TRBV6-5 CASSLGVQPQHF
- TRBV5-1 CASSPSSSYNEQFF
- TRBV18 CASSPQGFGEKLFF
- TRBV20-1 CSASRGQGANYGYTF
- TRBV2 CASSKLTGVSSYEQYF
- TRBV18 CASSLSREARNTEAFF
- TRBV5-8 CASSQPGTSGGNEQFF
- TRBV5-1 CVSSPDPQMGPLFF
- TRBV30 CAWARRQAMGGYTF
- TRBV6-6 CASSYSRRTNTGELFF
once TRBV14 CASSQEQGRYGYTF
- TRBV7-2 CASSTQGSHNEKLFF
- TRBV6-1 CASSEKVPGGTVNYGYTF
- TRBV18 CASLQGLNEKLFF
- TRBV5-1 CASSPQGQGSETQYF
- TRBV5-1 CASSLQGQGIKSEQFF
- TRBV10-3 CAIMGTGSGYGYTF
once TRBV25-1 CASSAGLAGGHGTQYF
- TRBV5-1 CASSRDRNQPQHF
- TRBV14 CASRLNLAGGLNEQFF
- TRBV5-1 CASSLVLADTQYF
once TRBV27 CASSFVDRGNGYTF
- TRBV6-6 CASRERGMSTEAFF
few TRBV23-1 CASSHFSGGKRSSGNTIYF
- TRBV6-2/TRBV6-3 CASSRTSGGAGDTQYF
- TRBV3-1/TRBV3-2 CASSRGQGRPNTEAFF
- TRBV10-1 CASSEFSGDKNIQYF
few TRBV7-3 CASSSSRTSGNNEQFF
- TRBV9 CASSVTGGSGNTIYF
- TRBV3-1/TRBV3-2 CASSQNSGQGGSRMFF
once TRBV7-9 CASSPGAPGEQYF
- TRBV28 CASDKGVSGYTF
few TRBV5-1 CASSWDGTGGSTNYGYTF
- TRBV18 CASSPRGGAQETQYF
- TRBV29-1 CSVTGTSGRVGELFF
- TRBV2 CASSELRENEQFF